This TCR beta chain was retrieved from a study of blood T cell repertoires in COVID-19. Study overall: The cDNA or gDNA used as material had been derived from T cells, B-cell-depleted T cells, or PBMCs.

TCRdb keeps only in-frame clones here, not all; method: immunoSEQ multiplex PCR. The sample records some 25,000 clones, 82% being singletons. The V gene's germline CDR1 is SGHTA and CDR2 FQGNSA. J lost 2 bases, V lost 5 bases, and 14 bases had no gene match. The CDR3 totals 17 residues. This clone is medium-sized by share. V is TRBV7-2 and J is TRBJ1-1; 7 nucleotides align to TRBD1. The sequencing input was peripheral blood. The receptor was isolated from a human donor in a cohort sampled during active COVID-19. The CDR3: CASSARQGWGFNTEAFF. The CDR3 nucleotides read TGTGCCAGCAGCGCCCGACAGGGTTGGGGGTTTAACACTGAAGCTTTCTTT.